This T cell receptor beta chain derives from a study of cytomegalovirus exposure and HLA in healthy donors. General study findings and limits: Cytomegalovirus-associated status was assigned to roughly 160 TCR beta chains. Reports indicated that the classifier achieved high specificity and sensitivity in diagnosing cytomegalovirus status.

As for this clone: Its antigen is currently unknown.

The CDR3 consists of 17 residues. The V gene's germline CDR1 is LGHNA and CDR2 YNFKEQ. Trimming stripped 0 bases from V and 3 bases from J, with 14 bases between. The assay was immunoSEQ multiplex PCR, and TCRdb's table has in-frame clones only and misses some. The repertoire includes approximately 230,000 clones, roughly 87% of them detected once, and around 12% sits in the top ten. This receptor was identified in a man younger than 30 in good health and CMV-seropositive. Sequenced: PBMCs. V usage is TRBV4-2 and J usage is TRBJ1-4; D is undetermined. CDR3 in amino acids: CASSQEYGQPPNEKLFF. Written as DNA, the CDR3 is TGTGCCAGCAGCCAAGAGTATGGTCAGCCCCCTAATGAAAAACTGTTTTTT.